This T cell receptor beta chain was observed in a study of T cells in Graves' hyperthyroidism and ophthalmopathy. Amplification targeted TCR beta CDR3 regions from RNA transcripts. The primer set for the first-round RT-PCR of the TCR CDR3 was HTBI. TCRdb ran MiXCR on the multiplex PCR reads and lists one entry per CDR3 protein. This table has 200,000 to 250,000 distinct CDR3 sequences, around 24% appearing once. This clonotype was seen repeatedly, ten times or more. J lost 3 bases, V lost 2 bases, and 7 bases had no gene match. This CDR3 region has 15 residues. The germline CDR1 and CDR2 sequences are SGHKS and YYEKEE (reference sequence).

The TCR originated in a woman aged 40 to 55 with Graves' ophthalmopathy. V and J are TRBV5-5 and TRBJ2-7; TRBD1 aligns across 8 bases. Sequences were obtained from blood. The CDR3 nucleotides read TGTGCCAGCAGCTTTTCGGACAGGGTAGACTACGAGCAGTACTTC. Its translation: CASSFSDRVDYEQYF.